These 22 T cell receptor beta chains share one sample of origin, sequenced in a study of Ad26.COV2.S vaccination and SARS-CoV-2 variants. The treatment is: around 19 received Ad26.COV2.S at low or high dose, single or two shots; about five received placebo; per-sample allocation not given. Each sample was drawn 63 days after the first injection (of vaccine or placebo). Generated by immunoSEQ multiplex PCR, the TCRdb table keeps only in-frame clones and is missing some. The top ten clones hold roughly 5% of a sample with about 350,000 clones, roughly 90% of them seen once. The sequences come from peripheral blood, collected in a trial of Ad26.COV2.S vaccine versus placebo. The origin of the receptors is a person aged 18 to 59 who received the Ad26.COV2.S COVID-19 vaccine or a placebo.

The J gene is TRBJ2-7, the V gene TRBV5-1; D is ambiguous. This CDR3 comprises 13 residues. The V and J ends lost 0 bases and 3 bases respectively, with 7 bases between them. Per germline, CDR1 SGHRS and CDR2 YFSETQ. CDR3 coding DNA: TGCGCCAGCAGCTTGGAACGGTTCTACGAGCAGTACTTC. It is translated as CASSLERFYEQYF.

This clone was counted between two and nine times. CDR3: CASIATGANSPLHF. In DNA form, the CDR3 reads TGTGCCAGCATCGCGACAGGGGCTAATTCACCCCTCCACTTT. The rearrangement uses TRBV5-6 and TRBJ1-6; 8 bases match TRBD1. Trimming took 6 bases from V and 6 from J; bases not matched to a gene: 5. This CDR3 spans 14 amino acids. Germline CDR1 reads SGHDT; CDR2 reads YYEEEE.

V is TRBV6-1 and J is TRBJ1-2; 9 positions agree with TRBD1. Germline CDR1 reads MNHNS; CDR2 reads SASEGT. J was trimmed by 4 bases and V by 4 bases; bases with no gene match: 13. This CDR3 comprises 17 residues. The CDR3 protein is CASSGLQGALIRYGYTF. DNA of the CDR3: TGTGCCAGCAGTGGGCTACAGGGGGCCTTAATCCGCTATGGCTACACCTTC.

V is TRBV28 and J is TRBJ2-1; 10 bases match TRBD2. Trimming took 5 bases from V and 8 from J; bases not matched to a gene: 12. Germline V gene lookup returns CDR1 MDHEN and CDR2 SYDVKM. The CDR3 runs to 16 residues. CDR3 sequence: CASSTRTSGKGDEQFF. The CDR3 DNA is TGTGCCAGCAGTACCCGGACTAGCGGAAAGGGGGATGAGCAGTTCTTC. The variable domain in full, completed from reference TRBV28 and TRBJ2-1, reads DVKVTQSSRYLVKRTGEKVFLECVQDMDHENMFWYRQDPGLGLRLIYFSYDVKMKEKGDIPEGYSVSREKKERFSLILESASTNQTSMYLCASSTRTSGKGDEQFFGPGTRLTVL.

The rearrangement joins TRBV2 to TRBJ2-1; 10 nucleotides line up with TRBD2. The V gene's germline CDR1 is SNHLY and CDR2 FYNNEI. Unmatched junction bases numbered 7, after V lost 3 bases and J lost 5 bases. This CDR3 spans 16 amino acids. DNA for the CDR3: TGTGCCAGCAGTGAGTCGGCGGGACTAGCGAACAATGAGCAGTTCTTC. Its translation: CASSESAGLANNEQFF.

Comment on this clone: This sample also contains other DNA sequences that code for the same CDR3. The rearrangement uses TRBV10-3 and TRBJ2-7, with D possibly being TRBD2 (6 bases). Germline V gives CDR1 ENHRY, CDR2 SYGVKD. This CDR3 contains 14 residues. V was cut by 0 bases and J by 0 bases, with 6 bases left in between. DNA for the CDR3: TGTGCCATCAGTGAGTCAGCGGGCTCCTACGAGCAGTACTTC. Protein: CAISESAGSYEQYF.

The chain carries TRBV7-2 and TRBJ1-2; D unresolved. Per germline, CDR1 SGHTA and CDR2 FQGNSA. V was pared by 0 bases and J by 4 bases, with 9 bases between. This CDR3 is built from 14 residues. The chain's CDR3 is CASSLAFGFYGYTF. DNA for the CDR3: TGTGCCAGCAGCTTAGCGTTCGGCTTCTATGGCTACACCTTC.

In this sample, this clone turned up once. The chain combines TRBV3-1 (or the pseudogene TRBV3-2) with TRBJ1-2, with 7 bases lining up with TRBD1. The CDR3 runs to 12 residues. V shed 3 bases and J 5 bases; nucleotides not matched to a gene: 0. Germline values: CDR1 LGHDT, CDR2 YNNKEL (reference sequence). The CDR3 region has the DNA TGTGCCAGCAGCCAGGGACAGTATGGCTACACCTTC. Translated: CASSQGQYGYTF.

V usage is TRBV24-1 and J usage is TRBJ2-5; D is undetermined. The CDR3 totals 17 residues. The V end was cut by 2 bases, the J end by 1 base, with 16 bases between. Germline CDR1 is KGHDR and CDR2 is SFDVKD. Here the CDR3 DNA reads TGTGCCACCAGTGATTCCCGGCCGACTCGGCCCCAAGAGACCCAGTACTTC. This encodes CATSDSRPTRPQETQYF.

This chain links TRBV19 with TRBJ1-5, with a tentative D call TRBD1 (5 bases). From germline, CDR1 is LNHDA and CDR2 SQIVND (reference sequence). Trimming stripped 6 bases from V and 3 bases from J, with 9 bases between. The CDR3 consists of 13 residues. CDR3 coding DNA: TGTGCCAGTAGAGACAGCTACAATCAGCCCCAGCATTTT. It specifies CASRDSYNQPQHF.

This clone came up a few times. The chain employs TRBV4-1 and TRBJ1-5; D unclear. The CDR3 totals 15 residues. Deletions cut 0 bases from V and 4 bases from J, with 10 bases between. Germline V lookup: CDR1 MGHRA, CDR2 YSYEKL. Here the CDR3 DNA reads TGCGCCAGCAGCCAAGAGGAGGAACTGAATCAGCCCCAGCATTTT. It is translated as CASSQEEELNQPQHF.

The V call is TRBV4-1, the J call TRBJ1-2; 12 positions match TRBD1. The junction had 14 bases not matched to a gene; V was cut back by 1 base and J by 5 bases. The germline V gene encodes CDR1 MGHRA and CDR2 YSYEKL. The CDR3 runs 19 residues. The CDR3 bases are TGCGCCAGCAGCCAAGTTCCGGGACAGGGGGCGCAAGGGCGATATGGCTACACCTTC. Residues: CASSQVPGQGAQGRYGYTF.

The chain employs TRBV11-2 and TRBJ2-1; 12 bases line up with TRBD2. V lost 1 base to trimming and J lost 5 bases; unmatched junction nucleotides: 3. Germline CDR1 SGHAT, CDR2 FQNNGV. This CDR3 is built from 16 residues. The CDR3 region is CASSLAASGRDNEQFF. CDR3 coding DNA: TGTGCCAGCAGCTTAGCGGCTAGCGGGAGGGACAATGAGCAGTTCTTC.

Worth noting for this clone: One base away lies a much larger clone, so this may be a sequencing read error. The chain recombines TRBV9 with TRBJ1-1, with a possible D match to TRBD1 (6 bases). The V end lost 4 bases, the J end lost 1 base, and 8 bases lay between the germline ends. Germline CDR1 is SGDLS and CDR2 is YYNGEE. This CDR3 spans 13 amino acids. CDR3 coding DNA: TGTGCCAGCAGCTTACAGGGGAACACTGAAGCTTTCTTT. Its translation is CASSLQGNTEAFF.

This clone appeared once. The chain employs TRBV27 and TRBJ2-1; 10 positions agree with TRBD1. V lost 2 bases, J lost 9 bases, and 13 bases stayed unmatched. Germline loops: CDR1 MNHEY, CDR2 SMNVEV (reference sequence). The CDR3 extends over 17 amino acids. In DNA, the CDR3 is TGTGCCAGCAGTTTAGAGAGACAGGGGGCGTCAGATGGTGAGCAGTTCTTC. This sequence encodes CASSLERQGASDGEQFF.

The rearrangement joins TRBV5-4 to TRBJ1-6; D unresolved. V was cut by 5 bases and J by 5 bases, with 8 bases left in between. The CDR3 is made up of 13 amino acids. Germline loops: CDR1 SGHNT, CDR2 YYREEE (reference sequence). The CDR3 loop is CASRGSNNSPLHF. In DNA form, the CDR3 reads TGTGCCAGCAGAGGTTCTAATAATTCACCCCTCCACTTT.

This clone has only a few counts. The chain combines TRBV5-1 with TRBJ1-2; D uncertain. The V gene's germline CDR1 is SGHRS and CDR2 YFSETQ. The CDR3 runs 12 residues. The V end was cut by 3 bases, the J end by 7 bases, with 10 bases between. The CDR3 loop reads CASSSDGLGYTF. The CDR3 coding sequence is TGCGCCAGCAGCTCGGACGGACTTGGCTACACCTTC. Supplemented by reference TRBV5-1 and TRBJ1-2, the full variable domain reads KAGVTQTPRYLIKTRGQQVTLSCSPISGHRSVSWYQQTPGQGLQFLFEYFSETQRNKGNFPGRFSGRQFSNSRSEMNVSTLELGDSALYLCASSSDGLGYTFGSGTRLTVV.

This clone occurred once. DNA for the CDR3: TGTGCCAGCAGCCCCCTCAGGGGGCGCGGTGGCTACAATGAGCAGTTCTTC. It is translated as CASSPLRGRGGYNEQFF. The chain uses TRBV3-1 (or the pseudogene TRBV3-2) and TRBJ2-1; TRBD1 matches 8 bases. The V gene's germline CDR1 is LGHDT and CDR2 YNNKEL (reference sequence). This CDR3 spans 17 amino acids. V gave up 4 bases and J gave up 3 bases; unmatched junction bases: 11.

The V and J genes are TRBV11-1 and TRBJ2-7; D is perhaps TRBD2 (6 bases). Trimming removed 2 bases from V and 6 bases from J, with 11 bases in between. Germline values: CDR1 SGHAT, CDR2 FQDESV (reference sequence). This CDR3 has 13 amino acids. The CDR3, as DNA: TGTGCCAGCAGCTTAATCGGGGGAGGCGAGCAGTACTTC. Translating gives CASSLIGGGEQYF.

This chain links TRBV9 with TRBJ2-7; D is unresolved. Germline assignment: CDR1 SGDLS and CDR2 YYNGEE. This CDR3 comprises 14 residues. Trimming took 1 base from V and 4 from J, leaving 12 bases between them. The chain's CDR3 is CASSVSSTPYEQYF. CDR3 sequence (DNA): TGTGCCAGCAGCGTAAGTTCCACCCCTTACGAGCAGTACTTC.

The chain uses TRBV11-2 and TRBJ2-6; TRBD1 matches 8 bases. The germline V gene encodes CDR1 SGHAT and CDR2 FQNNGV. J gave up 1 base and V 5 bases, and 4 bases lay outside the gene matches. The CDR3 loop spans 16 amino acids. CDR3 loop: CASSPRTGSGANVLTF. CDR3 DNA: TGTGCCAGCAGCCCAAGGACAGGGTCTGGGGCCAACGTCCTGACTTTC.

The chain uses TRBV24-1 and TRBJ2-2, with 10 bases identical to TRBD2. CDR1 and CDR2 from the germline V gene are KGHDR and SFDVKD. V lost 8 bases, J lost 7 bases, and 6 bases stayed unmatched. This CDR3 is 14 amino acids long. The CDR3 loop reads CATTSGRRVGELFF. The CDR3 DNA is TGTGCCACCACTAGCGGGAGAAGGGTCGGGGAGCTGTTTTTT.